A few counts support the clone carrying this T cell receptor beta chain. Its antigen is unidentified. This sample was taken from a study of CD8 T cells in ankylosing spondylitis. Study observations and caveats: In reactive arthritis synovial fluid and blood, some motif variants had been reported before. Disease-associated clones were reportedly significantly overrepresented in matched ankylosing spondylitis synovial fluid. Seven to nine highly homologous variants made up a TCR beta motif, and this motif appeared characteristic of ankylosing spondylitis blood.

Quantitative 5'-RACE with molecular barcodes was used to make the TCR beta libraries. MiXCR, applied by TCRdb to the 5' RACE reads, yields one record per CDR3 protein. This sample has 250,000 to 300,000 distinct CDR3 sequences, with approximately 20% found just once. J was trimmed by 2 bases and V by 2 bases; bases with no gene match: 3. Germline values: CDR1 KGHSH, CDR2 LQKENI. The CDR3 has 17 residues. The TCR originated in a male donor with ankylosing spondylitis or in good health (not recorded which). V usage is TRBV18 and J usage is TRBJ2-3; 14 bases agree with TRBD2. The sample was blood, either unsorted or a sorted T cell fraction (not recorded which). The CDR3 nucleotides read TGTGCCAGCTCACCAGGACTAGCGGGAGGTAACACAGATACGCAGTATTTT. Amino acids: CASSPGLAGGNTDTQYF.